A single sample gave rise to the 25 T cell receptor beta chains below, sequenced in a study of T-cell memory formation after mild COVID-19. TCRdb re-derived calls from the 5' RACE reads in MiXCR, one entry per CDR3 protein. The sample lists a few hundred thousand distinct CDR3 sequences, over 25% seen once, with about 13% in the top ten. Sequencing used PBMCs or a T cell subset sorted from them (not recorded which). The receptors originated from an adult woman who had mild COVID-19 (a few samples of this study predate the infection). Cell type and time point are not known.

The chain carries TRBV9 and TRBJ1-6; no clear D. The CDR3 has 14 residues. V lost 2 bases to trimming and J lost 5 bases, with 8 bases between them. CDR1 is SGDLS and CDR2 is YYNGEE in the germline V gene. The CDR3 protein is CASSVRTDNSPLHF. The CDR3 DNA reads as TGTGCCAGCAGCGTTCGGACGGATAATTCACCCCTCCACTTT.

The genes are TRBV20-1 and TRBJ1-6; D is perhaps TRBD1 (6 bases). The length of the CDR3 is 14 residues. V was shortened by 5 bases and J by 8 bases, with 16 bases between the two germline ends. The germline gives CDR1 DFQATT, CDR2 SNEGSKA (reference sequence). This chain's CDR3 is CSAEIRGRDSPLHF. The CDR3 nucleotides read TGCAGTGCTGAAATCAGGGGTCGGGATTCACCCCTCCACTTT.

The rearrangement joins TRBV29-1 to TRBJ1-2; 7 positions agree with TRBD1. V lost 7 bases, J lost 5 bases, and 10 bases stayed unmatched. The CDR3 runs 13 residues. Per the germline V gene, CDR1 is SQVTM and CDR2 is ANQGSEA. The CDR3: CSAWTGLGYGYTF. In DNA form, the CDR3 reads TGCAGCGCCTGGACAGGTTTAGGGTATGGCTACACCTTC. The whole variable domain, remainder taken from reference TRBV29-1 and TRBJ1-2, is SAVISQKPSRDICQRGTSLTIQCQVDSQVTMMFWYRQQPGQSLTLIATANQGSEATYESGFVIDKFPISRPNLTFSTLTVSNMSPEDSSIYLCSAWTGLGYGYTFGSGTRLTVV.

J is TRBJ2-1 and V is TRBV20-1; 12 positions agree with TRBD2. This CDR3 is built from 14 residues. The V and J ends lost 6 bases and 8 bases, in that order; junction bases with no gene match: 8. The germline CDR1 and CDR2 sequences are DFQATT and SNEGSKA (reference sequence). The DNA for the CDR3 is TGCAGTGCCTCTAGCGGGGGGGCATTTGATGAGCAGTTCTTC. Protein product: CSASSGGAFDEQFF.

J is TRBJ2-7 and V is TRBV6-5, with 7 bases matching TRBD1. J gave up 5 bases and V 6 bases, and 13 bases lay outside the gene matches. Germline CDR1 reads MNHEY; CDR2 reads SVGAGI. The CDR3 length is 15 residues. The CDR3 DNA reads TGTGCCAGCAGCCCCACAATTACCACAGGGGACGAGCAGTACTTC. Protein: CASSPTITTGDEQYF.

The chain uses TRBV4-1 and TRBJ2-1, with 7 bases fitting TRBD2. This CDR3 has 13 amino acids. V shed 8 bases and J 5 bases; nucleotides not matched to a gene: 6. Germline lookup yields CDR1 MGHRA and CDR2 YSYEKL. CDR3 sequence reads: CASRVAGDNEQFF. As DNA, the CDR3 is TGCGCCAGCCGGGTTGCGGGAGACAATGAGCAGTTCTTC.

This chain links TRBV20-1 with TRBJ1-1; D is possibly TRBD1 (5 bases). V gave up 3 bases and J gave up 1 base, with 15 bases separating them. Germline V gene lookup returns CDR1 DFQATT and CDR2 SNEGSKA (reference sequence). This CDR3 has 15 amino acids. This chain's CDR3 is CSARMQGLRNTEAFF. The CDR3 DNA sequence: TGCAGTGCTAGGATGCAGGGACTTCGGAACACTGAAGCTTTCTTT.

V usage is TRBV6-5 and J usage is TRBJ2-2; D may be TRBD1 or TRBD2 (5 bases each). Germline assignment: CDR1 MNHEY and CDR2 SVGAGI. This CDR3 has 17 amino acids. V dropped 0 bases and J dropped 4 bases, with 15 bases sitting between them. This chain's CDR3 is CASSYSGLTRGTGELFF. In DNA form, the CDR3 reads TGTGCCAGCAGTTACTCTGGCCTTACGAGGGGCACCGGGGAGCTGTTTTTT.

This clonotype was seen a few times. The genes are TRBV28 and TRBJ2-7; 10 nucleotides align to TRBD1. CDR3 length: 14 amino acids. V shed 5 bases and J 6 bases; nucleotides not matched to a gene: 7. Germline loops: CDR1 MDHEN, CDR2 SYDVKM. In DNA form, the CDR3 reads TGTGCCAGCAGTCCCGGGACAGGGGTTCGCGAGCAGTACTTC. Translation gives CASSPGTGVREQYF.

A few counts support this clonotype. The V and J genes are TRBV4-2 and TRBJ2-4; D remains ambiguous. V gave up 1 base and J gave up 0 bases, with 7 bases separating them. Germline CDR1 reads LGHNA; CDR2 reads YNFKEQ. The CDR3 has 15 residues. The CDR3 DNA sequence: TGTGCCAGCAGCCAAGCCCCGGGAGCCAAAAACATTCAGTACTTC. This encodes CASSQAPGAKNIQYF.

The CDR3 DNA follows: TGTGCCAGCAGTTATCTAACCGGCCCCGGGGGCACTGAAGCTTTCTTT. Translating gives CASSYLTGPGGTEAFF. This chain uses TRBV6-5 with TRBJ1-1; D may be TRBD1 (5 bases). Trimming pared 3 bases from V and 4 bases from J, leaving 18 bases between. The CDR3 spans 16 residues. The V gene's germline CDR1 is MNHEY and CDR2 SVGAGI.

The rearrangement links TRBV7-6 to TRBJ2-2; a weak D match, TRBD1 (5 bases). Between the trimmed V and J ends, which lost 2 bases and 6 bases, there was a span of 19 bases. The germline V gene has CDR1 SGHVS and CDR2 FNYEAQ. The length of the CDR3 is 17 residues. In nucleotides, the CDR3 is TGTGCCAGCAGCTTAAATAGAGGCATGAAGGGGTCCGGGGAGCTGTTTTTT. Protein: CASSLNRGMKGSGELFF.

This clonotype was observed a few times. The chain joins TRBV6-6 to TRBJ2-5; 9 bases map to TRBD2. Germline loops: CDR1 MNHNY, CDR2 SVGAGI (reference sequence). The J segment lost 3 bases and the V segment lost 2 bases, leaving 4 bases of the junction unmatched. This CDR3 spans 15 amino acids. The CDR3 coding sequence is TGTGCCAGCAGTTACGGGACTAGCATCAAAGAGACCCAGTACTTC. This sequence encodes CASSYGTSIKETQYF.

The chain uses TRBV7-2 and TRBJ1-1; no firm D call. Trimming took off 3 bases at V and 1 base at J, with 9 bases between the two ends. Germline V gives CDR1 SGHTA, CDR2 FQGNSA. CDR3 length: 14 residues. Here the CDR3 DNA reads TGTGCCAGCAGCTTTGCCGGGAAGAACACTGAAGCTTTCTTT. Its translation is CASSFAGKNTEAFF.

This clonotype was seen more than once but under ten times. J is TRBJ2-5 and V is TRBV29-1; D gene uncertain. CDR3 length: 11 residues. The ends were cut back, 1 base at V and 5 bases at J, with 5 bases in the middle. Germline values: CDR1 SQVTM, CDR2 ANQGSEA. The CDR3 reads CSVEVFETQYF. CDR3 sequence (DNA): TGCAGCGTTGAAGTGTTTGAGACCCAGTACTTC. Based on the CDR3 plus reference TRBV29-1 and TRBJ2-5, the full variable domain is SAVISQKPSRDICQRGTSLTIQCQVDSQVTMMFWYRQQPGQSLTLIATANQGSEATYESGFVIDKFPISRPNLTFSTLTVSNMSPEDSSIYLCSVEVFETQYFGPGTRLLVL.

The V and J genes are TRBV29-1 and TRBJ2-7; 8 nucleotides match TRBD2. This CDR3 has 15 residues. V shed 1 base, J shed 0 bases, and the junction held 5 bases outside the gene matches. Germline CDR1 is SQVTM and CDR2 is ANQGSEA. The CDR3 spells CSVEGLAGASYEQYF. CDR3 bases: TGCAGCGTTGAAGGGCTAGCGGGCGCCTCCTACGAGCAGTACTTC.

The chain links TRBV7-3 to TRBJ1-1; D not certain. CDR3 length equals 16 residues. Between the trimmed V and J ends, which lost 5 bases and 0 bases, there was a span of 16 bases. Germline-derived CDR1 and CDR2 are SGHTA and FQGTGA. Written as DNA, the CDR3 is TGTGCCAGCAGCCCCCGACCCCAAAGGGTGAACACTGAAGCTTTCTTT. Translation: CASSPRPQRVNTEAFF.

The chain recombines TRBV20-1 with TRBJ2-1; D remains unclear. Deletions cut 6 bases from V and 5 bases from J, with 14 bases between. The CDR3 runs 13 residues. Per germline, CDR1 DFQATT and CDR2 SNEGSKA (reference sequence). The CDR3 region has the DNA TGCAGTGCGACGAAGGCATTCCACAATGAGCAGTTCTTC. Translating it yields CSATKAFHNEQFF.

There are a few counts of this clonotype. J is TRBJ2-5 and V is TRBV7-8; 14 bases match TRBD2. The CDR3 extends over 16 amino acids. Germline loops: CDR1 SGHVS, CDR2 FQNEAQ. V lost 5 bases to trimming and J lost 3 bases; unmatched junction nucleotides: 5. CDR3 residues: CASSKGLAGVKETQYF. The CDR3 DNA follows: TGTGCCAGCAGCAAGGGACTAGCGGGGGTAAAAGAGACCCAGTACTTC.

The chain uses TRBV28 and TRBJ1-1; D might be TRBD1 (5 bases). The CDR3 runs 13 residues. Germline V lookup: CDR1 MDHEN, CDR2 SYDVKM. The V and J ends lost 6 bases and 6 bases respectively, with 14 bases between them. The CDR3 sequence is CASRSVWGSEAFF. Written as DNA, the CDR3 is TGTGCCAGCAGGAGCGTTTGGGGCTCTGAAGCTTTCTTT.

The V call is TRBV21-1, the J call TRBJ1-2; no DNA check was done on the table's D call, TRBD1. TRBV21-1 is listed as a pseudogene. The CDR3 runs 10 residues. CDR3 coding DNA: TGTGCCAGCAGAGCGCCTGGCTACACCTTC. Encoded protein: CASRAPGYTF.

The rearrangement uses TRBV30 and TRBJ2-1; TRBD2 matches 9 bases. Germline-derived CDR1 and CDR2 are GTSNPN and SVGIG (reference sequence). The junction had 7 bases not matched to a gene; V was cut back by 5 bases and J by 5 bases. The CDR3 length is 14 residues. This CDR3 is CAWYTSGSDNEQFF. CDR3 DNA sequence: TGTGCCTGGTACACTAGCGGGTCGGACAATGAGCAGTTCTTC. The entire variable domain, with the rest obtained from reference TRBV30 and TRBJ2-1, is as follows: SQTIHQWPATLVQPVGSPLSLECTVEGTSNPNLYWYRQAAGRGLQLLFYSVGIGQISSEVPQNLSASRPQDRQFILSSKKLLLSDSGFYLCAWYTSGSDNEQFFGPGTRLTVL.

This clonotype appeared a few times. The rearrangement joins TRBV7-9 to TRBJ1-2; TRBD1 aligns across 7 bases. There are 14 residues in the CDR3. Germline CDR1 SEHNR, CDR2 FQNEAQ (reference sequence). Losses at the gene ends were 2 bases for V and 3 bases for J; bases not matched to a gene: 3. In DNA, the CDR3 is TGTGCCAGCAGCTTAAACAGGGGCGACTATGGCTACACCTTC. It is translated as CASSLNRGDYGYTF.

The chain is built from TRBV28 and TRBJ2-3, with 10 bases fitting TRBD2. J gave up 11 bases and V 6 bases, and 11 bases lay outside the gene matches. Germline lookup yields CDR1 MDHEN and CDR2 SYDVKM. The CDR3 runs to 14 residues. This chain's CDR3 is CASSPGLASFGQYF. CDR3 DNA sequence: TGTGCCAGCAGCCCGGGACTAGCGTCATTTGGGCAGTATTTT.

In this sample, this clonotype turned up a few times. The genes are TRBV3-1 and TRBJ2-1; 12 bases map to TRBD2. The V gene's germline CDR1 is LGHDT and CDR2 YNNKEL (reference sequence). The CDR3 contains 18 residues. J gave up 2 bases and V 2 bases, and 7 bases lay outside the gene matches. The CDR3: CASSQRLTSGRAYNEQFF. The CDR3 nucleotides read TGTGCCAGCAGCCAAAGGTTGACTAGCGGGAGAGCCTACAATGAGCAGTTCTTC.